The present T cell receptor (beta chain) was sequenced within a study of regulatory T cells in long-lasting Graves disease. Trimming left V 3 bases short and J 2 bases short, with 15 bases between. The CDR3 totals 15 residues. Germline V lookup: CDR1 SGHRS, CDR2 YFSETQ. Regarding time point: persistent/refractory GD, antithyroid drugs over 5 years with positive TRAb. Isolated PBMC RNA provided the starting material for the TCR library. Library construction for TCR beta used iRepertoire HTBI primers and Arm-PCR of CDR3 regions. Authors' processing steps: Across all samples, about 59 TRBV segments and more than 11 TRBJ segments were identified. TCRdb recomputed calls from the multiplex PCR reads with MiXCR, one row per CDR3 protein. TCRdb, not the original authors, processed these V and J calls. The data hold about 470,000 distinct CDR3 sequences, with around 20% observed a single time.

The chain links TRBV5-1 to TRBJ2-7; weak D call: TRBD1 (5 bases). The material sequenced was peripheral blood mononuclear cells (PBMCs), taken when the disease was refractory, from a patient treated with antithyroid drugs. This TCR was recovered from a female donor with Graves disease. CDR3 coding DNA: TGCGCCAGCAGCTCGCCTCCAACAGGTACCTACGAGCAGTACTTC. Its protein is CASSSPPTGTYEQYF.